The text below deals with one T cell receptor (beta chain). Its antigen remains unknown. Each donor was nominally healthy when sampled (though unrecorded immune exposures were likely). V gave up 2 bases and J gave up 1 base, with 13 bases separating them. This CDR3 comprises 15 residues. Germline loops: CDR1 SGHNT, CDR2 YYREEE (reference sequence). PCR primers comprised 60 Vbeta and 13 Jbeta primers. Clones were sequenced by immunoSEQ multiplex PCR, and TCRdb holds only the in-frame ones, with some missing. Of fewer than 250,000 clones in the sample, about three quarters are singletons; the top ten hold 1.5% to 2%. This record belongs to a study of cytomegalovirus exposure and HLA in healthy donors. General study findings and limits: Upon later analysis, HLA-associated TCR beta chains proved more clonally expanded than other, equally common chains. Rates of TCR association differed by HLA locus in a later analysis, with DRB1 highest and HLA-C lowest.

V gene TRBV5-4 combines with J gene TRBJ2-7, with a tentative D call TRBD1 (6 bases). The receptor was derived from a male donor in good health and CMV-seronegative. The sequencing sample was made of PBMCs. CDR3 amino acids: CASSFSTGVSYEQYF. The CDR3 DNA follows: TGTGCCAGCAGCTTTTCGACAGGAGTTTCCTACGAGCAGTACTTC.